This T cell receptor beta chain was captured in a study of blood T cell repertoires in COVID-19. Study information: From the United States, Italy and Spain came samples of acute and convalescent COVID-19.

Trimming pared 3 bases from V and 3 bases from J, leaving 11 bases between. This CDR3 is 14 amino acids long. Per the germline V gene, CDR1 is KGHSH and CDR2 is LQKENI. In the original processing: Estimated nucleated cell counts came from reference gene primer amplification. TCRdb's table, derived via immunoSEQ multiplex PCR, lists solely in-frame clones and lacks some. The DNA was the basis for D and trimming; V, J and clone size are from that table. Here the sample spans about 170,000 clones, 80% to 85% being singletons. The V and J genes are TRBV18 and TRBJ1-2; the D is unclear. The clonotype was recovered from a man between 65 and 85 years old with active or convalescent COVID-19. The sample consisted of peripheral blood. The CDR3, as DNA: TGTGCCAGCTCACCTAGTGTCGATTACTATGGCTACACCTTC. Amino acids: CASSPSVDYYGYTF.